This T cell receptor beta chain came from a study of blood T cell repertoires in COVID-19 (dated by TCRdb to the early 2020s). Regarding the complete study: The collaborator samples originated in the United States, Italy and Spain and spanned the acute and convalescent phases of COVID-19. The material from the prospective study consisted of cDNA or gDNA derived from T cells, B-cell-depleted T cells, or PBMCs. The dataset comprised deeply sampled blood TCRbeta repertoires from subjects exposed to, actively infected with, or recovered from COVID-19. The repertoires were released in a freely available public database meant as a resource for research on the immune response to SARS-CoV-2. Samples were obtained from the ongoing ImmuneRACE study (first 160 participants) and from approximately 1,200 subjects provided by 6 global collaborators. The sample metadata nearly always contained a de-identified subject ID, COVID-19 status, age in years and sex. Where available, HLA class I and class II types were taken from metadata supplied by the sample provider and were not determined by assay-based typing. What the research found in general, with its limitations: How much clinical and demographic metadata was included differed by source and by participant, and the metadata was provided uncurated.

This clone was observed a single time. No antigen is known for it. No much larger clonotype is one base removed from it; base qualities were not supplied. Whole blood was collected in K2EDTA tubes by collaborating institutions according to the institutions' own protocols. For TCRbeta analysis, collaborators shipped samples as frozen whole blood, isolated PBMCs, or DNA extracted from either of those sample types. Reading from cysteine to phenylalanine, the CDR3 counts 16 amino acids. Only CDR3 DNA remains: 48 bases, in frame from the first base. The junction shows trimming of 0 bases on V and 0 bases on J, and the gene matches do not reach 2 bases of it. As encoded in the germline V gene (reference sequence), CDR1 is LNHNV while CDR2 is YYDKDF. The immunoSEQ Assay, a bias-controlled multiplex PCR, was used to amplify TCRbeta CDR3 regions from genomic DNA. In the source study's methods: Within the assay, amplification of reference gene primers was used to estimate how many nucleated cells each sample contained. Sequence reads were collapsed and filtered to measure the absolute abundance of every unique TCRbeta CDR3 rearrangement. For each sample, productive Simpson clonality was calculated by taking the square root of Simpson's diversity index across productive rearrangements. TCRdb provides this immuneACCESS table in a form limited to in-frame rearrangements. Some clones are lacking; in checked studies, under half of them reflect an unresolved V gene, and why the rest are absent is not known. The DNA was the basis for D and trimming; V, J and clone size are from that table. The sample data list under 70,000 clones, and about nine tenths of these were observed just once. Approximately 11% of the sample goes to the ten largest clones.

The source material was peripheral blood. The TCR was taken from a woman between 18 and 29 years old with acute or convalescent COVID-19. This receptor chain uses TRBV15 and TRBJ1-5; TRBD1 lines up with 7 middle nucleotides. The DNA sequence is TGTGCCACCAGCAGAGAGACAGGGAATAGCAATCAGCCCCAGCATTTT. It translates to CATSRETGNSNQPQHF.